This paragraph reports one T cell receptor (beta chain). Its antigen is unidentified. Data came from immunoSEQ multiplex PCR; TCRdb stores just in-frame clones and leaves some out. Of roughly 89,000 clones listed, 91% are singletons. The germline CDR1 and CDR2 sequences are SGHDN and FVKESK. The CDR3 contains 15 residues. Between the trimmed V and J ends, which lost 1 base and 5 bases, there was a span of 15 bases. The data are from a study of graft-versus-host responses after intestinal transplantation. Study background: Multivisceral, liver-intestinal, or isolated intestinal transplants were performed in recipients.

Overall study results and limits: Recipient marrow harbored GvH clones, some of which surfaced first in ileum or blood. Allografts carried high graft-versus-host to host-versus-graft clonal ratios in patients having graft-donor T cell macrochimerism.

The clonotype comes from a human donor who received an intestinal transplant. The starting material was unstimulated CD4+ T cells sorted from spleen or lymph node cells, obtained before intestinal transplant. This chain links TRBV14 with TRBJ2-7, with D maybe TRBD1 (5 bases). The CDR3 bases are TGTGCCAGCAGCCAAGTACCACAGGTTCGCGACGAGCAGTACTTC. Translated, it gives CASSQVPQVRDEQYF.